These 4 T cell receptor beta chains came from one sample sequenced in a study of blood T cell repertoires in COVID-19. Here immunoSEQ multiplex PCR was the method, and the copy in TCRdb shows in-frame clones only, minus some. The table lists 99,000 or so clones, roughly 76% of them singletons. The sample comprised peripheral blood. These receptors were collected from a woman in her 70s with acute or convalescent COVID-19.

The gene calls are TRBV27 and TRBJ2-2, with D uncertain. CDR1 and CDR2 (germline): MNHEY, SMNVEV (reference sequence). CDR3 length equals 15 residues. Between the trimmed V and J ends, which lost 5 bases and 4 bases, there was a span of 14 bases. CDR3 sequence reads: CASSRVLAVTGELFF. The CDR3 region has the DNA TGTGCCAGCAGTCGGGTTTTAGCAGTCACCGGGGAGCTGTTTTTT.

The chain joins TRBV6-2 or TRBV6-3 to TRBJ2-1; 11 bases match TRBD2. This CDR3 has 16 residues. The ends lost 0 bases at V and 4 bases at J; junction bases unmatched: 2. Per the germline V gene, CDR1 is MNHEY and CDR2 is SVGEGT. CDR3 protein: CASSYSSGGVYNEQFF. The CDR3 DNA follows: TGTGCCAGCAGTTACTCTAGCGGGGGGGTATACAATGAGCAGTTCTTC.

V is TRBV7-2 and J is TRBJ2-7; D might be TRBD2 (6 bases). Germline V CDR1 and CDR2: SGHTA, FQGNSA. This CDR3 is 16 amino acids long. The V and J ends lost 6 bases and 0 bases respectively, with 18 bases between them. The CDR3 DNA reads as TGTGCCAGCAGTCCCAGGGCGGGAATGAGCTCCTACGAGCAGTACTTC. It translates to CASSPRAGMSSYEQYF.

The V and J genes are TRBV10-2 and TRBJ1-1; weak D call: TRBD1 (5 bases). Germline assignment: CDR1 WSHSY and CDR2 SAAADI. The CDR3 consists of 15 residues. V shed 7 bases and J shed 4 bases, with 19 bases lying between them. The CDR3 nucleotides are TGCGCCAGCACCCCACGGGGCGCGGGGGTCACTGAAGCTTTCTTT. It is translated as CASTPRGAGVTEAFF.